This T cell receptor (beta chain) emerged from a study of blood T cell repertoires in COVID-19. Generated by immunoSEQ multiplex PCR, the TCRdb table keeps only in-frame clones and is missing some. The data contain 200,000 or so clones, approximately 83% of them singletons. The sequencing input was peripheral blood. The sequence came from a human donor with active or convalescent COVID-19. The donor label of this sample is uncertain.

CDR3 coding DNA: TGCGCCAGCACGGCGGGAGGGCCGAACAATGAGCAGTTCTTC. It yields the protein CASTAGGPNNEQFF. The chain has TRBV10-1 and TRBJ2-1, with 9 bases matching TRBD2. V gave up 7 bases and J gave up 5 bases; unmatched junction bases: 6. CDR1 and CDR2 (germline): WNHNN, SYGVQD (reference sequence). The CDR3 consists of 14 residues.